One and the same sample provided the 20 T cell receptor beta chains below, sequenced in a study of T-cell memory formation after mild COVID-19. TCRdb passed the 5' RACE reads through MiXCR, listing each CDR3 protein once. The sample has more than 250,000 distinct CDR3 sequences, over 15% seen once. Sequences were obtained from PBMCs or a T cell subset sorted from them (not recorded which). These receptors were obtained from a man aged 18 to 30 who had mild COVID-19 (a few samples of this study predate the infection). Cell type and time point are not known.

This clonotype was observed a few times. The chain couples TRBV19 to TRBJ2-1, with TRBD2 matching 8 bases. Per germline, CDR1 LNHDA and CDR2 SQIVND (reference sequence). There are 12 residues in the CDR3. The CDR3 reads CSVRGVYNEQFF. The CDR3 DNA is TGTAGTGTGCGGGGGGTGTACAATGAGCAGTTCTTC.

There are a few counts of this clonotype. The rearrangement links TRBV9 to TRBJ1-1, with D possibly matching TRBD1 (6 bases). Germline CDR1 reads SGDLS; CDR2 reads YYNGEE. V was pared by 4 bases and J by 1 base, with 14 bases between. The CDR3 runs to 15 residues. The CDR3 region is CASSRGRDTNTEAFF. CDR3 DNA sequence: TGTGCCAGCAGCCGAGGGAGGGACACGAACACTGAAGCTTTCTTT.

This clonotype was counted many times. The V gene is TRBV5-1, the J gene TRBJ1-3, with unresolved D. The CDR3 is 13 amino acids. V was cut by 4 bases and J by 1 base, with 6 bases left in between. CDR1 and CDR2 from the germline V gene are SGHRS and YFSETQ. Written as DNA, the CDR3 is TGCGCCAGCAGCCCGGGTTCTGGAAACACCATATATTTT. Its translation is CASSPGSGNTIYF.

The chain links TRBV27 to TRBJ2-7; tentatively, D is TRBD1 or TRBD2 (6 bases each). V lost 4 bases and J 6 bases, leaving 13 bases between the germline ends. This CDR3 has 13 amino acids. Germline V gives CDR1 MNHEY, CDR2 SMNVEV (reference sequence). CDR3 in amino acids: CASSSGGAGEQYF. Written as DNA, the CDR3 is TGTGCCAGCAGTTCCGGGGGCGCAGGCGAGCAGTACTTC.

This clonotype appeared a few times. V gene TRBV4-3 combines with J gene TRBJ1-1; 10 nucleotides match TRBD1. Germline V gene sequence: CDR1 LGHNA, CDR2 YSLEER. V lost 2 bases, J lost 6 bases, and 6 bases stayed unmatched. The length of the CDR3 is 15 residues. The CDR3 is CASSQMTGGPSEAFF. Here the CDR3 DNA reads TGCGCCAGCAGCCAAATGACAGGGGGCCCATCTGAAGCTTTCTTT.

This clonotype was recorded a few times. The chain has TRBV7-2 and TRBJ2-2; D gene unclear. This CDR3 has 15 amino acids. Trimming took 5 bases from V and 1 from J, leaving 11 bases between them. Germline-derived CDR1 and CDR2 are SGHTA and FQGNSA. CDR3 sequence reads: CASSQSGRNTGELFF. Written as DNA, the CDR3 is TGTGCCAGCAGCCAATCGGGCAGGAACACCGGGGAGCTGTTTTTT.

This clonotype was found a few times. The chain carries TRBV11-2 and TRBJ1-3, with D possibly TRBD1 on 5 matching bases. CDR1 and CDR2 from the germline V gene are SGHAT and FQNNGV. The CDR3 extends over 16 amino acids. The V end was cut by 5 bases, the J end by 3 bases, with 17 bases between. This CDR3 reads CASSIFPGGVGNTIYF. The CDR3 DNA reads TGTGCCAGCAGCATCTTCCCCGGGGGGGTTGGAAACACCATATATTTT. The entire variable domain, with the rest obtained from reference TRBV11-2 and TRBJ1-3, is as follows: EAGVAQSPRYKIIEKRQSVAFWCNPISGHATLYWYQQILGQGPKLLIQFQNNGVVDDSQLPKDRFSAERLKGVDSTLKIQPAKLEDSAVYLCASSIFPGGVGNTIYFGEGSWLTVV.

The rearrangement joins TRBV9 to TRBJ1-2, with a possible D match to TRBD1 (5 bases). The CDR3 length is 13 residues. Per germline, CDR1 SGDLS and CDR2 YYNGEE. V dropped 4 bases and J dropped 1 base, with 8 bases sitting between them. CDR3 in DNA: TGTGCCAGCAGCCACGACAGTAACTATGGCTACACCTTC. It yields the protein CASSHDSNYGYTF.

This clonotype has just a few counts. CDR3 sequence: CASSQAQGSYNEQFF. The CDR3 DNA follows: TGCGCCAGCAGCCAAGCGCAGGGCTCCTACAATGAGCAGTTCTTC. This rearrangement joins TRBV4-1 to TRBJ2-1; D is possibly TRBD1 (5 bases). Trimming removed 1 base from V and 0 bases from J, with 7 bases in between. The CDR3 runs to 15 residues. Germline assignment: CDR1 MGHRA and CDR2 YSYEKL.

The gene calls are TRBV20-1 and TRBJ2-4, with D tentatively TRBD2 (5 bases). CDR1 and CDR2 from the germline V gene are DFQATT and SNEGSKA (reference sequence). Trimming removed 6 bases from V and 3 bases from J, with 21 bases in between. The CDR3 is made up of 16 amino acids. The CDR3 region has the DNA TGCAGTGCCCCACGCCGAGGGAATTTAGGCAAAAACATTCAGTACTTC. Translating it yields CSAPRRGNLGKNIQYF.

This clonotype was counted between two and nine times. The chain joins TRBV20-1 to TRBJ2-1, with TRBD2 identical over 12 bases. V was clipped by 0 bases and J by 9 bases; unmatched bases: 6. The CDR3 contains 15 residues. CDR1 and CDR2 from the germline V gene are DFQATT and SNEGSKA (reference sequence). This CDR3 is CSARDRLAGVSEQFF. The CDR3 bases are TGCAGTGCTAGAGATCGACTAGCGGGGGTATCTGAGCAGTTCTTC.

This clonotype was detected a few times. The rearrangement links TRBV20-1 to TRBJ2-3; D might be TRBD2 (7 bases). The CDR3 sequence is 12 residues long. The V and J ends lost 5 bases and 5 bases respectively, with 11 bases between them. CDR1 is DFQATT and CDR2 is SNEGSKA in the germline V gene (reference sequence). The CDR3 sequence is CSAGGGQDTQYF. CDR3 sequence (DNA): TGCAGTGCTGGGGGGGGCCAAGATACGCAGTATTTT.

V gene TRBV28 combines with J gene TRBJ2-2, with 7 bases fitting TRBD1. V lost 3 bases and J lost 7; bases outside the gene matches: 8. The germline V gene has CDR1 MDHEN and CDR2 SYDVKM. CDR3 size: 15 residues. The DNA for the CDR3 is TGTGCCAGCAGTTTCGCCGACAGGGTGTACGGGGAGCTGTTTTTT. Translating gives CASSFADRVYGELFF. Using reference TRBV28 and TRBJ2-2 for the parts outside the CDR3, the full variable domain is DVKVTQSSRYLVKRTGEKVFLECVQDMDHENMFWYRQDPGLGLRLIYFSYDVKMKEKGDIPEGYSVSREKKERFSLILESASTNQTSMYLCASSFADRVYGELFFGEGSRLTVL.

This clonotype was counted a single time. The rearrangement joins TRBV4-3 to TRBJ2-5; possibly TRBD1 for D (5 bases). Per the germline V gene, CDR1 is LGHNA and CDR2 is YSLEER. This CDR3 comprises 14 residues. V lost 2 bases and J lost 2, with 9 bases in between. The CDR3 nucleotides read TGCGCCAGCAGCCAATGGGGCAGTCAAGAGACCCAGTACTTC. Its protein product is CASSQWGSQETQYF.

V is TRBV5-6 and J is TRBJ1-1; D is possibly TRBD1 (5 bases). CDR1 SGHDT and CDR2 YYEEEE come from the germline V gene. Trimming cost V 0 bases and J 1 base, with 10 bases left between them. There are 15 residues in the CDR3. The CDR3 DNA reads as TGTGCCAGCAGCTTGGTGGGACGGGCGAACACTGAAGCTTTCTTT. As protein: CASSLVGRANTEAFF.

This clonotype was seen only a few times. This chain joins TRBV12-3 or TRBV12-4 and TRBJ1-1; maybe TRBD1 (5 bases). The CDR3 contains 17 residues. V was clipped by 1 base and J by 1 base, with 16 bases between them. The CDR3 spells CASSLVQGLSGNTEAFF. CDR3 in DNA: TGTGCCAGCAGTTTAGTCCAGGGCCTCTCTGGGAACACTGAAGCTTTCTTT.

This clonotype was counted only a few times. The chain has TRBV9 and TRBJ1-3, with 8 bases matching TRBD1. The V gene's germline CDR1 is SGDLS and CDR2 YYNGEE. V trimming: 4 bases; J trimming: 0 bases; junction bases outside the gene matches: 6. This CDR3 has 16 amino acids. The CDR3 loop is CASSSRQGLSGNTIYF. CDR3 sequence (DNA): TGTGCCAGCAGCTCGCGACAGGGGCTCTCTGGAAACACCATATATTTT.

The rearrangement links TRBV6-1 to TRBJ1-3, with 7 bases matching TRBD1. The germline CDR1 and CDR2 sequences are MNHNS and SASEGT. The CDR3 extends over 15 amino acids. The trim removed 5 bases at V and 0 bases at J, leaving 4 bases unmatched. The CDR3 is CASSRWDSSGNTIYF. CDR3 in DNA: TGTGCCAGCAGTCGGTGGGACAGCTCTGGAAACACCATATATTTT.

There are many counts of this clonotype. The chain carries TRBV20-1 and TRBJ1-2, with TRBD1 matching 7 bases. The junction had 7 bases not matched to a gene; V was cut back by 5 bases and J by 4 bases. Germline V lookup: CDR1 DFQATT, CDR2 SNEGSKA (reference sequence). CDR3 size: 13 residues. CDR3 coding DNA: TGCAGTGCTCGACGCGACAGGGTCTATGGCTACACCTTC. As protein: CSARRDRVYGYTF.

The chain is built from TRBV4-1 and TRBJ2-1; D unresolved. With 1 base removed from V and 0 bases from J, the gap between germline ends came to 7 bases. This CDR3 comprises 15 residues. Germline V gene data show CDR1 as MGHRA and CDR2 as YSYEKL. The CDR3 nucleotides read TGCGCCAGCAGCCAAGGGTTTAGCTCCTACAATGAGCAGTTCTTC. Translation gives CASSQGFSSYNEQFF.